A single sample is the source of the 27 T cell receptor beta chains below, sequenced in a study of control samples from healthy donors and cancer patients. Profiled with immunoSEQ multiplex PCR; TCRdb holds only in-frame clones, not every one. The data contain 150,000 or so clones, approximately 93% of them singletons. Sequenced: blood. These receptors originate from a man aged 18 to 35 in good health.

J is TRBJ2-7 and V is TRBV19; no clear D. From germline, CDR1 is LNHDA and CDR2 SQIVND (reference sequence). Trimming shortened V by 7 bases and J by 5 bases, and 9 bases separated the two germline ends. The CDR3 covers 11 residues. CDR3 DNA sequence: TGTGCCAGTACCTTTGGTAACGAGCAGTACTTC. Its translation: CASTFGNEQYF.

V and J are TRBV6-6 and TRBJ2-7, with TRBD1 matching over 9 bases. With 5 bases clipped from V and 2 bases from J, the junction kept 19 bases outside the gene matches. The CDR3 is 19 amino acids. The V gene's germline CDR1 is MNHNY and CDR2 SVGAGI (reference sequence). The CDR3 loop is CASSPNTPRQGEIAYEQYF. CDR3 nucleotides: TGTGCCAGCAGTCCCAATACGCCTAGACAGGGGGAAATCGCCTACGAGCAGTACTTC.

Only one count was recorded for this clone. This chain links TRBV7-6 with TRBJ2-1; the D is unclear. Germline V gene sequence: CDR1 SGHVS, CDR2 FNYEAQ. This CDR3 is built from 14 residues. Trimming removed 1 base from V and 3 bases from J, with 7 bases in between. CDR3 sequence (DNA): TGTGCCAGCAGCTTAGAATCAGGCTACAATGAGCAGTTCTTC. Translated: CASSLESGYNEQFF.

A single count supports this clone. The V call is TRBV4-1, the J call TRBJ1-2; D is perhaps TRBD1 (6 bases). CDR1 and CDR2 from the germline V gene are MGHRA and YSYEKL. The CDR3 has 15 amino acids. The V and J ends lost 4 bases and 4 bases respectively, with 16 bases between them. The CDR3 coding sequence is TGCGCCAGCAGCCTAAGGGGGGGGATCGGCTATGGCTACACCTTC. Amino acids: CASSLRGGIGYGYTF.

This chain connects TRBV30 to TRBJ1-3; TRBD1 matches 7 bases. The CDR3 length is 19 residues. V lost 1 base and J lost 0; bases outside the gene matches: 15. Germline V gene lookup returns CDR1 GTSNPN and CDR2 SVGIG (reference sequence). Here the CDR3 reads CAWSGAGAGGLSSGNTIYF. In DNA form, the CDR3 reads TGTGCCTGGAGTGGGGCTGGGGCAGGGGGATTAAGCTCTGGAAACACCATATATTTT.

DNA of the CDR3: TGTGCCCACAGGGGGACAGGCGTCTCTGGGGCCAACGTCCTGACTTTC. Translating it yields CAHRGTGVSGANVLTF. The chain is built from TRBV2 and TRBJ2-6, with 8 nucleotides matching TRBD1. The CDR3 sequence is 16 residues long. J was trimmed by 0 bases and V by 11 bases; bases with no gene match: 9. Germline CDR1 and CDR2: SNHLY and FYNNEI.

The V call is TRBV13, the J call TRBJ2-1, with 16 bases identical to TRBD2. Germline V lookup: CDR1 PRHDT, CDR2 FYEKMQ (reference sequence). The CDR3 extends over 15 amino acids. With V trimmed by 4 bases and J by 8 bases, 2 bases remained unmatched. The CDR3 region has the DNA TGTGCCAGCAGCTCGGGACTAGCGGGAGGGGATGAGCAGTTCTTC. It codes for CASSSGLAGGDEQFF.

In nucleotides, the CDR3 is TGTGCCTGGACCCGAAATACAGGTTCCTTATCGTCCTATAATTCACCCCTCCACTTT. Amino acid sequence: CAWTRNTGSLSSYNSPLHF. The J gene is TRBJ1-6, the V gene TRBV30, with a tentative D call TRBD1 (5 bases). The CDR3 has 19 amino acids. Trimming removed 4 bases from V and 1 base from J, with 23 bases in between. Germline V gives CDR1 GTSNPN, CDR2 SVGIG (reference sequence). Full variable domain (remainder filled in from reference TRBV30 and TRBJ1-6): SQTIHQWPATLVQPVGSPLSLECTVEGTSNPNLYWYRQAAGRGLQLLFYSVGIGQISSEVPQNLSASRPQDRQFILSSKKLLLSDSGFYLCAWTRNTGSLSSYNSPLHFGNGTRLTVT.

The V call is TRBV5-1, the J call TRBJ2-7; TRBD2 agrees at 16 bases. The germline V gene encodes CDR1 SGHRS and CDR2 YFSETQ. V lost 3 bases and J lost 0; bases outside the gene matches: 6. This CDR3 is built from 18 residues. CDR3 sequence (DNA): TGCGCCAGCAGCTGGACGGGACTAGCGGGGGGGAGCTCCTACGAGCAGTACTTC. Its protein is CASSWTGLAGGSSYEQYF.

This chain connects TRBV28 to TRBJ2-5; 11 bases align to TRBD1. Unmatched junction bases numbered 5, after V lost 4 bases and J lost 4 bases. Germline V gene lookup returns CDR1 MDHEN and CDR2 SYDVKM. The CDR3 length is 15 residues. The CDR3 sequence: CASSSGQGARETQYF. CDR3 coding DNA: TGTGCCAGCAGTTCCGGACAGGGGGCTCGAGAGACCCAGTACTTC. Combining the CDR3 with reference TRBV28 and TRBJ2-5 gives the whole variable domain DVKVTQSSRYLVKRTGEKVFLECVQDMDHENMFWYRQDPGLGLRLIYFSYDVKMKEKGDIPEGYSVSREKKERFSLILESASTNQTSMYLCASSSGQGARETQYFGPGTRLLVL.

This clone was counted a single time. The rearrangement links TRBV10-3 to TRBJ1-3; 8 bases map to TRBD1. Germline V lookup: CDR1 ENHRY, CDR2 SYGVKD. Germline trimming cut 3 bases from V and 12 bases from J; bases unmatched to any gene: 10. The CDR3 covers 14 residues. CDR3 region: CAISDDTGGIGIYF. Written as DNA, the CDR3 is TGTGCCATCAGTGATGATACAGGGGGAATCGGCATATATTTT.

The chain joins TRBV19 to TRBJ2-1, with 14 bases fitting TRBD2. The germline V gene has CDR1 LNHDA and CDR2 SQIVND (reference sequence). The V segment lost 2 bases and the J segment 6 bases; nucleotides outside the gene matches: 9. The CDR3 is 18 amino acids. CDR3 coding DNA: TGTGCCAGTAGTATACGTCTGGGGACTAGCGGGAGCCTCAATGAGCAGTTCTTC. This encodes CASSIRLGTSGSLNEQFF. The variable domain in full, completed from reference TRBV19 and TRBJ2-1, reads DGGITQSPKYLFRKEGQNVTLSCEQNLNHDAMYWYRQDPGQGLRLIYYSQIVNDFQKGDIAEGYSVSREKKESFPLTVTSAQKNPTAFYLCASSIRLGTSGSLNEQFFGPGTRLTVL.

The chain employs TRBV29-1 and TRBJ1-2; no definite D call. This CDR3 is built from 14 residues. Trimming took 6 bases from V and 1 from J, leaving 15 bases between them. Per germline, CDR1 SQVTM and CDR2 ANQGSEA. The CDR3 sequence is CSVDNSGNNYGYTF. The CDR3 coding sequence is TGCAGCGTGGATAACAGCGGCAATAACTATGGCTACACCTTC.

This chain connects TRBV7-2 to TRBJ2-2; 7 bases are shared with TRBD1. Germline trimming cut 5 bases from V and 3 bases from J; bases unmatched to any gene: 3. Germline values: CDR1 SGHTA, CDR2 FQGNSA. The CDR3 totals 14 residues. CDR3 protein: CASSRGRDTGELFF. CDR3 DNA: TGTGCCAGCAGCAGGGGGCGCGACACCGGGGAGCTGTTTTTT.

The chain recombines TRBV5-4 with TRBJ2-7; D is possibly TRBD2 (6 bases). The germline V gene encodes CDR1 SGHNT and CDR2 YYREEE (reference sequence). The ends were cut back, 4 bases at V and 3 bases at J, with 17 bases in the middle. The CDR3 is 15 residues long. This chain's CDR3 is CASSLGLGGDYEQYF. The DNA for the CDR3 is TGTGCCAGCAGCCTGGGCCTCGGGGGTGACTACGAGCAGTACTTC.

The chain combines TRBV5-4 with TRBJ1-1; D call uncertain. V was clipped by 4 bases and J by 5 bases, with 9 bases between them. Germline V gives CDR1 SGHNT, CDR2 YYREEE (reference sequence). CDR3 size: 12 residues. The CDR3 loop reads CASSPVGTEAFF. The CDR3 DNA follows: TGTGCCAGCAGCCCCGTTGGAACTGAAGCTTTCTTT. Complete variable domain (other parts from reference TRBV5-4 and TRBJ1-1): ETGVTQSPTHLIKTRGQQVTLRCSSQSGHNTVSWYQQALGQGPQFIFQYYREEENGRGNFPPRFSGLQFPNYSSELNVNALELDDSALYLCASSPVGTEAFFGQGTRLTVV.

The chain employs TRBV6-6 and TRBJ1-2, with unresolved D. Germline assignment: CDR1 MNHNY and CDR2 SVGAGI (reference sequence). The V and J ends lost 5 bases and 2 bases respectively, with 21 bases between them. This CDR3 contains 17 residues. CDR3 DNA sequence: TGTGCCAGCAGTCGTCTGGGCCGGGCTACAGAGAACTATGGCTACACCTTC. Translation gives CASSRLGRATENYGYTF.

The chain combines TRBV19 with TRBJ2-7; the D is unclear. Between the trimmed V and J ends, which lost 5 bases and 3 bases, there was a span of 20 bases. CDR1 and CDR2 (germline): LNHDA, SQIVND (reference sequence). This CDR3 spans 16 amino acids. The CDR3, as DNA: TGTGCCAGTAGTGTAGCCCCTAGAACCTCCTTCTACGAGCAGTACTTC. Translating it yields CASSVAPRTSFYEQYF.

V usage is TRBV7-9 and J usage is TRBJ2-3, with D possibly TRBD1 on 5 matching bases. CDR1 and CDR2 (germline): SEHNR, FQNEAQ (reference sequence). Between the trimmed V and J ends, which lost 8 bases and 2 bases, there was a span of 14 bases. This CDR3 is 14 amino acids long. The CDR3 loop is CASRTDKATDTQYF. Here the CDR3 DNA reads TGTGCCAGCCGTACGGACAAAGCCACAGATACGCAGTATTTT. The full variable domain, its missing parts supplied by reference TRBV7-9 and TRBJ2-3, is DTGVSQNPRHKITKRGQNVTFRCDPISEHNRLYWYRQTLGQGPEFLTYFQNEAQLEKSRLLSDRFSAERPKGSFSTLEIQRTEQGDSAMYLCASRTDKATDTQYFGPGTRLTVL.

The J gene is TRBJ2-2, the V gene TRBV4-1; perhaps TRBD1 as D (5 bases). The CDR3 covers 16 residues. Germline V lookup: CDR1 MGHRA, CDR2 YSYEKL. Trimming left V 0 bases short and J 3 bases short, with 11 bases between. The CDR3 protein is CASSQEGAIYTGELFF. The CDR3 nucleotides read TGCGCCAGCAGCCAAGAAGGGGCTATTTACACCGGGGAGCTGTTTTTT.

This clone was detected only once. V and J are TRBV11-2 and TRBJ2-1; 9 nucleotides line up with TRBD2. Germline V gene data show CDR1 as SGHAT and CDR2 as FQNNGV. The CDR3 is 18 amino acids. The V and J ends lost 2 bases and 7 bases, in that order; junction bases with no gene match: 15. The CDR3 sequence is CASSLYGGGRASGNEQFF. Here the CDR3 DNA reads TGTGCCAGCAGCTTATATGGTGGCGGGAGGGCCTCAGGGAATGAGCAGTTCTTC.

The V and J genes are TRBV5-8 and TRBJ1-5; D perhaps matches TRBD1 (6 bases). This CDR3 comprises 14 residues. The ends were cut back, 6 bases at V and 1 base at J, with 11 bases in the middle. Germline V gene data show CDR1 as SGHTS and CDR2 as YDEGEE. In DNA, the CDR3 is TGTGCCAGCACCGACACAGGGAGCAATCAGCCCCAGCATTTT. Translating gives CASTDTGSNQPQHF.

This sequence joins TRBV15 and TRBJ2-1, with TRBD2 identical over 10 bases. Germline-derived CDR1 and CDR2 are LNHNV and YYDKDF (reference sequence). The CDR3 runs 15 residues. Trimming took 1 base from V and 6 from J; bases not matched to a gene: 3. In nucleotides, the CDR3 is TGTGCCACCAGCAGAGGCGGACTAGCGGCCAATGAGCAGTTCTTC. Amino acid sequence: CATSRGGLAANEQFF.

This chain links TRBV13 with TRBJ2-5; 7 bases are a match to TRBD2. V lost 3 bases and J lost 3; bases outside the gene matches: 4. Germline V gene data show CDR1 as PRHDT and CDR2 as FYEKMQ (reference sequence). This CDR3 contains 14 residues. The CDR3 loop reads CASSFREAKETQYF. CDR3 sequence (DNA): TGTGCCAGCAGCTTTCGGGAGGCCAAAGAGACCCAGTACTTC.

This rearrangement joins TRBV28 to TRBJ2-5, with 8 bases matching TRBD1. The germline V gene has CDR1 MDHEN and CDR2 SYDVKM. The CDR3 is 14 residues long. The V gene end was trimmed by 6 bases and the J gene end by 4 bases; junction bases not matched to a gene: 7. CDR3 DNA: TGTGCCAGCAGGGACAGGGCGAAAGGAGAGACCCAGTACTTC. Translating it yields CASRDRAKGETQYF.

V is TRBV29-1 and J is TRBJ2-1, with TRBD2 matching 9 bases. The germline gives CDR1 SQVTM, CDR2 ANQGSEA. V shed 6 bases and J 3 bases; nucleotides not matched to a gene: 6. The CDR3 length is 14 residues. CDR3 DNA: TGCAGCGTAGCGGGAGGAATGAACTACAATGAGCAGTTCTTC. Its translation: CSVAGGMNYNEQFF.

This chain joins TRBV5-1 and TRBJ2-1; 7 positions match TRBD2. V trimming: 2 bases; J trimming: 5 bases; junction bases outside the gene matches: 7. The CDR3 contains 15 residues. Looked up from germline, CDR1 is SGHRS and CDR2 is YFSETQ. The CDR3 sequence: CASSFTGGAHNEQFF. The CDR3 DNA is TGCGCCAGCAGCTTTACGGGAGGTGCCCACAATGAGCAGTTCTTC. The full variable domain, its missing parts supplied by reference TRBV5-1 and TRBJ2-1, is KAGVTQTPRYLIKTRGQQVTLSCSPISGHRSVSWYQQTPGQGLQFLFEYFSETQRNKGNFPGRFSGRQFSNSRSEMNVSTLELGDSALYLCASSFTGGAHNEQFFGPGTRLTVL.